This entry describes one T cell receptor beta chain. This clone showed up just a few times. It has no known antigen specificity. Base qualities are not at hand, and no much larger clone is one base apart. These data come from a study of blood T cell repertoires in COVID-19 (dated by TCRdb to between 2020 and 2021). Regarding the research as a whole: The collaborator samples originated in the United States, Italy and Spain and spanned the acute and convalescent phases of COVID-19. The sample metadata nearly always contained a de-identified subject ID, COVID-19 status, age in years and sex. The repertoires were released in a freely available public database meant as a resource for research on the immune response to SARS-CoV-2. Deeply sampled blood TCRbeta repertoires from subjects exposed to, actively infected with, or recovered from COVID-19 were included in the dataset. Where available, HLA class I and class II types were obtained from metadata supplied by the sample provider rather than from assay-based typing. The material from the prospective study consisted of cDNA or gDNA derived from T cells, B-cell-depleted T cells, or PBMCs. The samples were drawn from two sources: the first 160 participants of the ongoing ImmuneRACE study, and 1,000 to 1,500 subjects contributed by 6 global collaborators.

V drops 4 bases and J drops 1 base, leaving 11 bases in between. Including cysteine and phenylalanine, the CDR3 has 14 amino acids. Here the CDR3 DNA is all that survives: 42 bases in frame from base 1. CDR1 and CDR2, looked up from the germline V gene, are MGHDK and SYGVNS. The study at large found these results: The quantity of clinical and demographic metadata differed by source and by participant and was supplied without curation.

The immunoSEQ Assay, a bias-controlled multiplex PCR, was used to amplify TCRbeta CDR3 regions from genomic DNA. Concerning the study's data processing: The number of nucleated cells in each sample was estimated from the amplification of reference gene primers within the assay. To quantify the absolute abundance of each unique TCRbeta CDR3 rearrangement, sequence reads were collapsed and filtered. For each sample, productive Simpson clonality was calculated as the square root of Simpson's diversity index across productive rearrangements. Sourced from immuneACCESS, this table was stored by TCRdb with only in-frame sequences that have V and J called. A share of the clones is absent; for the studies checked, an unresolved V gene accounts for under half, and the remainder has no known explanation. The DNA gave D and trimming, while V, J and clone size come from that table. The sample has roughly 27,000 clones on record, roughly nine tenths of them singletons. Approximately 9.9% of the sample goes to the ten largest clones.

Whole blood was collected in K2EDTA tubes by collaborating institutions according to the institutions' own protocols. For TCRbeta analysis, collaborators shipped samples as frozen whole blood, isolated PBMCs, or DNA extracted from either of those sample types. This sequence uses TRBV25-1 and TRBJ2-7; the D gene is possibly TRBD1, with 5 bases matching. This TCR was sampled from a human donor in a cohort sampled during active COVID-19. Source material: peripheral blood. The CDR3 has the sequence CASSVEAGSYEQYF. The DNA reads as follows: TGTGCCAGCAGTGTCGAGGCAGGGTCCTACGAGCAGTACTTC.